This TCR beta chain was retrieved from a study of cytomegalovirus exposure and HLA in healthy donors. With 60 Vbeta and 13 Jbeta primers, the PCR was carried out. TCRdb's table, derived via immunoSEQ multiplex PCR, lists solely in-frame clones and lacks some. This repertoire shows about 82,000 clones, over 60% found once; its top ten account for 20% to 25%. This clone was seen once. Its antigen is undetermined. In germline, CDR1 is MDHEN, CDR2 SYDVKM. V was pared by 3 bases and J by 8 bases, with 10 bases between. The CDR3 consists of 12 residues. Study-wide findings and caveats: The productive fraction for most TCR beta V segments was about 87% or about 30% in an earlier analysis. Compared with the roughly 700-donor mean, an Asian-associated ancestry cluster reportedly had fewer N-insertions, according to a later analysis.

Source material: PBMCs. The TCR originated in a woman between 50 and 59 years old in good health and CMV-seropositive. V and J are TRBV28 and TRBJ1-2; D unresolved. CDR3 in amino acids: CASSLTGVGYTF. CDR3 sequence (DNA): TGTGCCAGCAGTTTGACCGGGGTCGGCTACACCTTC.